The TCR beta chain under discussion was sequenced for a study of T cells in Graves' hyperthyroidism and ophthalmopathy. Patients having uncontrolled infection, another autoimmune disease, pregnancy or lactation were not included. V shed 6 bases, J shed 0 bases, and the junction held 13 bases outside the gene matches. CDR3 length: 18 residues. From germline, CDR1 is SGHVS and CDR2 FQNEAQ. This clonotype was found a few times. Amplified TCR beta CDR3 regions derived from RNA transcripts. First-round RT-PCR of the TCR CDR3 relied on the HTBI primer set. TCRdb re-derived calls from the multiplex PCR reads in MiXCR, one entry per CDR3 protein. The sample lists 600,000 to 800,000 distinct CDR3 sequences, roughly 32% occurring once.

Sequencing used blood. The rearrangement uses TRBV7-8 and TRBJ2-5; 10 nucleotides line up with TRBD2. This clonotype was obtained from a woman in her forties with Graves' hyperthyroidism. CDR3 bases: TGTGCCAGCAGTTCATTTTTTACTAGCGGGGCGTACCAAGAGACCCAGTACTTC. Its protein product is CASSSFFTSGAYQETQYF.